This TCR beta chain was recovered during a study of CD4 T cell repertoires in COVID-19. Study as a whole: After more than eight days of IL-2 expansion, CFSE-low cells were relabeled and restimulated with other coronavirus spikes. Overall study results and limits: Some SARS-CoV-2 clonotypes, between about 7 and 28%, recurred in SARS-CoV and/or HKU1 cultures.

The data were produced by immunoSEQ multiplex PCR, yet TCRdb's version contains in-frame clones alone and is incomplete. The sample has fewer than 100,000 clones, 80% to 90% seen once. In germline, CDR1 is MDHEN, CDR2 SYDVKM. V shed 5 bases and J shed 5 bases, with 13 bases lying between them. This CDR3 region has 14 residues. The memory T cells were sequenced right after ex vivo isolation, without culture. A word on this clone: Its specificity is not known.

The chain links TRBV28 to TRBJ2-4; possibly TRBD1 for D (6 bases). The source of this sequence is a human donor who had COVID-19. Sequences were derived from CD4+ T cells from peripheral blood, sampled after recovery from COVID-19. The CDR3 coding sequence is TGTGCCAGCAGTACCGGGACACGGCAAAACATTCAGTACTTC. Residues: CASSTGTRQNIQYF. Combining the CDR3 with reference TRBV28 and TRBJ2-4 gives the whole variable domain DVKVTQSSRYLVKRTGEKVFLECVQDMDHENMFWYRQDPGLGLRLIYFSYDVKMKEKGDIPEGYSVSREKKERFSLILESASTNQTSMYLCASSTGTRQNIQYFGAGTRLSVL.